A selection of T cell receptor beta chains follows, all from one sample in a study of shared clonotypes between healthy human individuals. Data came from immunoSEQ multiplex PCR; TCRdb stores just in-frame clones and leaves some out. The table records about 1 million clones, around 76% of them present only once. What was sequenced was memory CD4+ T cells sorted from blood. These receptors were collected from a man aged 18-30 years in good health. Both conserved end residues are part of each CDR3. The D gene is left open where the match is weak. The size of a clone is reported for some rows only, either as once, few or many, or as a class for expanded clones.

TRBJ1-1 | . | once | TRBV28 | CASSFIGMRDTEAFF | TGTGCCAGCAGTTTCATCGGCATGAGGGACACTGAAGCTTTCTTT
TRBJ1-2 | . | . | TRBV28 | CASTEGGAVYGYTF | TGTGCCAGCACCGAGGGGGGGGCAGTATATGGCTACACCTTC
TRBJ2-5 | TRBD1 | . | TRBV18 | CASSPTKGQGLLATETQYF | TGTGCCAGCTCACCAACAAAGGGACAGGGGCTCCTCGCCACAGAGACCCAGTACTTC
TRBJ2-1 | . | . | TRBV9 | CASSVDISSYNEQFF | TGTGCCAGCAGCGTAGATATAAGCTCCTACAATGAGCAGTTCTTC
TRBJ2-5 | TRBD2 | . | TRBV5-1 | CASSPQGLDQETQYF | TGCGCCAGCAGCCCGCAGGGACTAGACCAAGAGACCCAGTACTTC
TRBJ2-2 | . | . | TRBV5-6 | CASSLVGGYGELFF | TGTGCCAGCAGCTTGGTTGGCGGGTACGGGGAGCTGTTTTTT
TRBJ2-3 | . | once | TRBV7-2 | CASSLGPATDTQYF | TGTGCCAGCAGCTTAGGGCCAGCCACAGATACGCAGTATTTT
TRBJ1-5 | . | . | TRBV30 | CASGSQGNQPQHF | TGTGCCTCAGGGAGCCAGGGGAATCAGCCCCAGCATTTT
TRBJ1-5 | . | . | TRBV6-1 | CASSEGQSNQPQHF | TGTGCCAGCAGTGAGGGTCAGAGCAATCAGCCCCAGCATTTT
TRBJ2-2 | . | few | TRBV30 | CAWTPMTGELFF | TGTGCCTGGACCCCTATGACCGGGGAGCTGTTTTTT
TRBJ2-3 | TRBD2 | . | TRBV11-2 | CASSLASGNTDTQYF | TGTGCCAGCAGCTTAGCTAGCGGGAACACAGATACGCAGTATTTT
TRBJ1-5 | TRBD1 | . | TRBV4-3 | CASSQDATGGFGNQPQHF | TGCGCCAGCAGCCAAGATGCGACAGGGGGTTTCGGCAATCAGCCCCAGCATTTT
TRBJ2-7 | . | . | TRBV7-3 | CASSLGQPYEQYF | TGTGCCAGCAGCTTAGGGCAGCCCTACGAGCAGTACTTC
TRBJ2-5 | . | . | TRBV29-1 | CTGGTEKTQYF | TGCACCGGAGGAACTGAAAAAACCCAGTACTTC
TRBJ2-7 | . | . | TRBV7-2 | CASSSPAARSYEQYF | TGTGCCAGCAGCTCCCCCGCAGCTCGCTCCTACGAGCAGTACTTC
TRBJ1-5 | . | . | TRBV5-1 | CASSLLGAAGQPQHF | TGCGCCAGCAGCTTGCTAGGGGCCGCCGGTCAGCCCCAGCATTTT